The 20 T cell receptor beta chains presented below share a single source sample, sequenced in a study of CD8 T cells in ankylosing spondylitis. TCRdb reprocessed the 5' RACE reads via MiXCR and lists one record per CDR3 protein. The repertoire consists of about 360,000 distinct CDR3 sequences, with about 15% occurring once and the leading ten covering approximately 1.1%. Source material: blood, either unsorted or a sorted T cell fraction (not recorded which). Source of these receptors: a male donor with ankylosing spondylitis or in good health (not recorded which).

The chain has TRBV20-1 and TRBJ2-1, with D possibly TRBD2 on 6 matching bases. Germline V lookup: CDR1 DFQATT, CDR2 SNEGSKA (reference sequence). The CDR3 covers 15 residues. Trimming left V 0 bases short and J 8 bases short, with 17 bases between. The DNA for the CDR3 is TGCAGTGCTAGAGATCCGGCTGGAGGGGTGTATGAGCAGTTCTTC. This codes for CSARDPAGGVYEQFF.

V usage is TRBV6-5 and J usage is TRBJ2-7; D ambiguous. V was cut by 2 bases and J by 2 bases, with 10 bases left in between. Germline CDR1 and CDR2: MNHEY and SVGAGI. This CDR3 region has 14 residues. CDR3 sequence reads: CASSYLRAAYEQYF. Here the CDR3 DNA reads TGTGCCAGCAGTTACCTAAGGGCAGCCTACGAGCAGTACTTC.

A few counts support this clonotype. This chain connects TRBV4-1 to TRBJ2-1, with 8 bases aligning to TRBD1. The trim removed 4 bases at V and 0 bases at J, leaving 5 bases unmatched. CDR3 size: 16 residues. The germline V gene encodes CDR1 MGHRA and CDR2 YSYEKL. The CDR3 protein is CASSPTGALSYNEQFF. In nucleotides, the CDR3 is TGCGCCAGCAGCCCGACAGGGGCCCTCTCCTACAATGAGCAGTTCTTC.

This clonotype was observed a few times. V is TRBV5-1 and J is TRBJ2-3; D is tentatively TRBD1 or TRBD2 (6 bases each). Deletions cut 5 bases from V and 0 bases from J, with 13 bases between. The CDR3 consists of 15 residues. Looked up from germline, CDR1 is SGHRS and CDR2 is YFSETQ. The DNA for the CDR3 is TGCGCCAGCAGATCGACGGGGGCTAGCACAGATACGCAGTATTTT. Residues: CASRSTGASTDTQYF.

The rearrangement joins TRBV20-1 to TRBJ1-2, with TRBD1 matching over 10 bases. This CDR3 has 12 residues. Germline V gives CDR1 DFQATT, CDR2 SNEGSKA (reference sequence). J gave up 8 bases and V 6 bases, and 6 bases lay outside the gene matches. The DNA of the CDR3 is TGCAGTGCAACCGGGACAGGGGACGGCTACACCTTC. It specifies CSATGTGDGYTF.

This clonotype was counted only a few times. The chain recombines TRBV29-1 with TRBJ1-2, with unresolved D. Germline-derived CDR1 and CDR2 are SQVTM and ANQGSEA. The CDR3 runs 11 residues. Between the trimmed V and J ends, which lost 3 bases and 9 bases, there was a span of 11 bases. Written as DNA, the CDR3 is TGCAGCGTTGATTCCCTAGAACGCTACACCTTC. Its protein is CSVDSLERYTF.

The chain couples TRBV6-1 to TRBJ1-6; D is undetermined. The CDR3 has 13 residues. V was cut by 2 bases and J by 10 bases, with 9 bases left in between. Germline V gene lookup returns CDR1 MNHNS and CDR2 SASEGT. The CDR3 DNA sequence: TGTGCCAGCAGTGAAATGGGGAGATCACCCCTCCACTTT. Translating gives CASSEMGRSPLHF.

The CDR3: CASSDDRGGHGYTF. The CDR3 DNA reads TGTGCCAGCAGTGATGACAGGGGAGGGCATGGCTACACCTTC. The chain carries TRBV25-1 and TRBJ1-2, with TRBD1 matching over 8 bases. J lost 6 bases, V lost 3 bases, and 6 bases had no gene match. CDR1 MGHDK and CDR2 SYGVNS come from the germline V gene. This CDR3 region has 14 residues.

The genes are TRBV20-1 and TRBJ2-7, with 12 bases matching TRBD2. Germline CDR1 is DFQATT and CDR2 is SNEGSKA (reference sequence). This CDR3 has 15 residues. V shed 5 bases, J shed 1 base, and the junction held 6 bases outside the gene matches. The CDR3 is CSASPLAGGSYEQYF. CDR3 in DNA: TGCAGTGCTTCCCCTCTAGCGGGAGGGTCCTACGAGCAGTACTTC.

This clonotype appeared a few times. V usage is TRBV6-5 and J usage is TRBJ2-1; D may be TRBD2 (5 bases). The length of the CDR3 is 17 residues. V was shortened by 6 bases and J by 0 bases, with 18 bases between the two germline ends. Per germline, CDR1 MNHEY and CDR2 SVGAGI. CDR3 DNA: TGTGCCAGCAGCGTACTGAGGGCAGCTAGCTCCTACAATGAGCAGTTCTTC. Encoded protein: CASSVLRAASSYNEQFF.

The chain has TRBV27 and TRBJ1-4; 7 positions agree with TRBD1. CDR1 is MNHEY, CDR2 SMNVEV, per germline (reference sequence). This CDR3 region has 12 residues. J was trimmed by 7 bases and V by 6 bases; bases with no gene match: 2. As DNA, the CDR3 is TGTGCCAGCAGGACAGGGATTGAAAAACTGTTTTTT. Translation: CASRTGIEKLFF.

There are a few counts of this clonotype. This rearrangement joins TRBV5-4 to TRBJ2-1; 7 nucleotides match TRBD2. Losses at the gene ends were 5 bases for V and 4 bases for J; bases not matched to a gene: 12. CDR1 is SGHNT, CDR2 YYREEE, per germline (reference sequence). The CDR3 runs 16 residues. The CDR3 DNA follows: TGTGCCAGCAGTCTTGGGGAGGGAGGAGCTTACAATGAGCAGTTCTTC. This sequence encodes CASSLGEGGAYNEQFF.

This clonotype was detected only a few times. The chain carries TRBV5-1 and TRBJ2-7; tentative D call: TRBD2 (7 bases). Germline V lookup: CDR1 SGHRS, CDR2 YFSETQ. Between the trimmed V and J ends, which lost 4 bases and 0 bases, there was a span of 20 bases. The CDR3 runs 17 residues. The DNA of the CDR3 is TGCGCCAGCAGCCGGGGGGCCAGTGTTCCTAGCTCCTACGAGCAGTACTTC. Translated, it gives CASSRGASVPSSYEQYF.

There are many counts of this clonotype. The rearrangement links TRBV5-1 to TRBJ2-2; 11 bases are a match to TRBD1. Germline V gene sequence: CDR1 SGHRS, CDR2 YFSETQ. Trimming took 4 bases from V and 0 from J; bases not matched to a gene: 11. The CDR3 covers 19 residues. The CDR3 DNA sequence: TGCGCCAGCAGCCAACTTGGGGACAGGGGGGGAACGAACACCGGGGAGCTGTTTTTT. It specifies CASSQLGDRGGTNTGELFF.

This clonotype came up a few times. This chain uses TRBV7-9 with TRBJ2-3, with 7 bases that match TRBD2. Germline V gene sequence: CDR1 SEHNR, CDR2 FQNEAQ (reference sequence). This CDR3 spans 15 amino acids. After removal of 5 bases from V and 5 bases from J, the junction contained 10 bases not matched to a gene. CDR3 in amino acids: CASSRGDSGQDTQYF. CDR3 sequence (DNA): TGTGCCAGCAGCCGGGGGGATAGCGGGCAAGATACGCAGTATTTT.

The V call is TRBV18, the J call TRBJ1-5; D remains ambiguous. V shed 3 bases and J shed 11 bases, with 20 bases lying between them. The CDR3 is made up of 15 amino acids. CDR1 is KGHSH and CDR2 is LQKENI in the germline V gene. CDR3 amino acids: CASSPTGRSPPSQHF. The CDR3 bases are TGTGCCAGCTCACCGACCGGACGATCCCCCCCTTCCCAGCATTTT.

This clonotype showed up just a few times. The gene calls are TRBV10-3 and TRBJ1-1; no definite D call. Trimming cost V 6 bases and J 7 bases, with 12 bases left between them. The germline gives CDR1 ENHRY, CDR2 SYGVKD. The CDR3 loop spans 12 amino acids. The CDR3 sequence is CAIREGSGEAFF. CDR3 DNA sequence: TGTGCCATCAGGGAGGGTTCCGGTGAAGCTTTCTTT.

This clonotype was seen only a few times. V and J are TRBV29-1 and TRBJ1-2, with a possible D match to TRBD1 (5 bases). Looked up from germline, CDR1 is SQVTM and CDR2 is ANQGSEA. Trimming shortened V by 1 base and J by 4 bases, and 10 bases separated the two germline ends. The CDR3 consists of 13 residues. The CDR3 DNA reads TGCAGCGTTGAAGGGGGGACTGGCTATGGCTACACCTTC. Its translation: CSVEGGTGYGYTF.

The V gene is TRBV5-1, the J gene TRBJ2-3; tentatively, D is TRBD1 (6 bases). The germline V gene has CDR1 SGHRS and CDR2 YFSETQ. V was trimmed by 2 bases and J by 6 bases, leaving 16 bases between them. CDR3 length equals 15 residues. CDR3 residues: CASSFGAGVADTQYF. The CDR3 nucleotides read TGCGCCAGCAGCTTTGGGGCAGGGGTTGCGGATACGCAGTATTTT.

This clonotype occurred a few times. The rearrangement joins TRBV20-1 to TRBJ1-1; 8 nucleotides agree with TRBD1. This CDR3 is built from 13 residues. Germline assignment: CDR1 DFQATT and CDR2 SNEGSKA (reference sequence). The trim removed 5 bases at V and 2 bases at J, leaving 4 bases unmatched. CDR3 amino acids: CSAGQGTNTEAFF. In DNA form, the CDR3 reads TGCAGTGCTGGACAGGGAACAAACACTGAAGCTTTCTTT.